This entry concerns a single T cell receptor beta chain. This sample was taken from a study of cytomegalovirus exposure and HLA in healthy donors. Everyone who donated was a healthy bone marrow donor. Germline lookup yields CDR1 MNHNS and CDR2 SASEGT. Trimming took 2 bases from V and 2 from J, leaving 13 bases between them. There are 16 residues in the CDR3. PCR amplification relied on 60 Vbeta primers (plus 13 Jbeta primers). TCRdb's copy holds only in-frame clones and misses some; the assay was immunoSEQ multiplex PCR. The table has roughly 99,000 clones, more than 65% seen once. Sequencing input: PBMCs. This TCR was sampled from a man under 40 in good health and CMV-seronegative. The chain combines TRBV6-1 with TRBJ2-1, with a tentative D call TRBD1 (6 bases). The CDR3 here is CASSEQTGYPYNEQFF. The CDR3 nucleotides read TGTGCCAGCAGTGAACAAACAGGGTATCCCTACAATGAGCAGTTCTTC.